What follows describes a single T cell receptor beta chain. The sample comes from a study of CD8 T cells in Susac syndrome. RNA amounts of about 0.45 to 1 ug underwent reverse transcription with random hexamers. One entry per CDR3 protein results from TCRdb running MiXCR on the immunoSEQ multiplex PCR reads. This table has 100,000 or so distinct CDR3 sequences, about 93% appearing once. Per the germline V gene, CDR1 is SGHNT and CDR2 is YYREEE (reference sequence). Deletions cut 3 bases from V and 1 base from J, with 14 bases between. CDR3 length: 16 amino acids. J is TRBJ2-1 and V is TRBV5-4; possible D gene TRBD1, 5 bases. The sequence came from a human donor with Susac syndrome. Sequenced sample: CD4+ T cells from PBMCs. CDR3 protein: CASSSGSQGSYNEQFF. The DNA of the CDR3 is TGTGCCAGCAGCTCCGGTTCCCAGGGTTCCTACAATGAGCAGTTCTTC.